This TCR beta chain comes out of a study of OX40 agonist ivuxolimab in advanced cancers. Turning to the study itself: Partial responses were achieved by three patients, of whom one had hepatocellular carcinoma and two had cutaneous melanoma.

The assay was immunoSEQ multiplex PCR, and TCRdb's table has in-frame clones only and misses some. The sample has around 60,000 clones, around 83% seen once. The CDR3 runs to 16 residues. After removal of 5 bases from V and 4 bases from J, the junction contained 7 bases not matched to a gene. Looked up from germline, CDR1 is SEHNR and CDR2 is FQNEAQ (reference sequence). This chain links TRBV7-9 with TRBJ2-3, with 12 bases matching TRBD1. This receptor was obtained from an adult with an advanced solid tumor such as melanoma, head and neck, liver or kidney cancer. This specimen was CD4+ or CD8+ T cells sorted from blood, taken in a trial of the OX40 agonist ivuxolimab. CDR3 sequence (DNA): TGTGCCAGCAGCCCCCGGGACAGGGGGCGATCAGATACGCAGTATTTT. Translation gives CASSPRDRGRSDTQYF.